Given below is one TCR beta chain in context. Its antigen remains unknown. The data were taken from a study of response to subunit inactivated influenza vaccine. Study-level findings and limits: It was the authors' suggestion that each seasonal influenza vaccination recruits few new T cells.

This CDR3 comprises 19 residues. Germline assignment: CDR1 LGHNA and CDR2 YNFKEQ. Trimming stripped 4 bases from V and 4 bases from J, with 28 bases between. TCRdb processed the RT-PCR reads anew with MiXCR; each CDR3 protein has one entry. The sample includes 800,000 to 1,000,000 distinct CDR3 sequences, less than 25% of them seen just once. This sequence joins TRBV4-2 and TRBJ1-2, with D possibly matching TRBD1 (6 bases). The receptor was isolated from a man between 45 and 60 years old who received an inactivated influenza vaccine. Source: PBMCs from blood, taken roughly 5 days after vaccination. CDR3 sequence (DNA): TGTGCCAGCAGCCCCGGGACGGGGATGTCGGGGGCGCAGAGCTATGGCTACACCTTC. Encoded protein: CASSPGTGMSGAQSYGYTF.